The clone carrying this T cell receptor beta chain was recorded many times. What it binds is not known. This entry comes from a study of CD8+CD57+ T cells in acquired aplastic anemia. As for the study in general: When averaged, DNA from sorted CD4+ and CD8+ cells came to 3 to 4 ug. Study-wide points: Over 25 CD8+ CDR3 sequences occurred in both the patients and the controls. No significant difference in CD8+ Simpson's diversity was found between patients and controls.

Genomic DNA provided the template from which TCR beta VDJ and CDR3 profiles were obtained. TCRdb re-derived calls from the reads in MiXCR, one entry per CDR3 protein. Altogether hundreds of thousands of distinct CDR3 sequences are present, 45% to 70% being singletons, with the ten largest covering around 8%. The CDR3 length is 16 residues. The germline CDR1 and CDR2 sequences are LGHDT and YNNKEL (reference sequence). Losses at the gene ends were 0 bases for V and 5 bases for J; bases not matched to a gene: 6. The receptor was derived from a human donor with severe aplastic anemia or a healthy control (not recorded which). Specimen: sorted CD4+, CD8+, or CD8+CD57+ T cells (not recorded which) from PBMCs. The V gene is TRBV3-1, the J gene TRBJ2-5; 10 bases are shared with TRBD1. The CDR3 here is CASSQELGQGFETQYF. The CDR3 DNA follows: TGTGCCAGCAGCCAAGAATTGGGACAGGGGTTCGAGACCCAGTACTTC.